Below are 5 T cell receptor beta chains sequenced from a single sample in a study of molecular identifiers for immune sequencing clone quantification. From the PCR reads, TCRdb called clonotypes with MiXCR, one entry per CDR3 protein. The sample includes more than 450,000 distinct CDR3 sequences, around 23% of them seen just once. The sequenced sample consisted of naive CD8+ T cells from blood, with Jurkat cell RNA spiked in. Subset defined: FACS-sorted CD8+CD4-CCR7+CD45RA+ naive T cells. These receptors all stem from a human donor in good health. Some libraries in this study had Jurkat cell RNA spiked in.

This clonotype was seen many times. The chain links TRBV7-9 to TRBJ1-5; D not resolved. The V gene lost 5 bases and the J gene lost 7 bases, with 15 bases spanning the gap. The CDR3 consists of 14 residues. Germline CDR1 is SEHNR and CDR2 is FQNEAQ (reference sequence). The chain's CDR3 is CASSAPGNRQPQHF. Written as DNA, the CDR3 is TGTGCCAGCAGCGCCCCCGGTAATAGACAGCCCCAGCATTTT.

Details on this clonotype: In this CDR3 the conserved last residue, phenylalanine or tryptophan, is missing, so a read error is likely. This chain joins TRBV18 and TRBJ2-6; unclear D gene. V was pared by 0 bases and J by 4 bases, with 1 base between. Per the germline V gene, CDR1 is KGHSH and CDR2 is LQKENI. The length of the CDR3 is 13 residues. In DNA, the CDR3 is TGTGCCAGCTCACCACCCGGGGCCAACGTCCTGACTCTC. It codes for CASSPPGANVLTL.

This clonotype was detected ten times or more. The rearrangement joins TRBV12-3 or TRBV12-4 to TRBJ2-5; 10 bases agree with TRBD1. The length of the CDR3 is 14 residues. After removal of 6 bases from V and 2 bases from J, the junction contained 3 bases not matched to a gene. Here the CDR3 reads CASSPGQGQETQYF. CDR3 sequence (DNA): TGTGCCAGCAGCCCGGGACAGGGGCAAGAGACCCAGTACTTC.

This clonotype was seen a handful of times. Written as DNA, the CDR3 is TGTGCCAGCAGTGACTTGAGACCGCCGAACACCGGGGAGCTGTTTTTT. It yields the protein CASSDLRPPNTGELFF. The J gene is TRBJ2-2, the V gene TRBV6-4; D ambiguous. CDR3 size: 16 residues. Germline lookup yields CDR1 MRHNA and CDR2 SNTAGT. The germline V and J ends were trimmed by 1 base and 0 bases, with 9 bases remaining between them.

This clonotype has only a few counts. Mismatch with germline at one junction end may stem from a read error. The CDR3 DNA reads TGTGCCAGCACCCAAGGGACTAGCTCTAGAAATGAGCAGTTCTTC. Protein: CASTQGTSSRNEQFF. The V gene is TRBV14, the J gene TRBJ2-1; 9 nucleotides align to TRBD2. Germline lookup yields CDR1 SGHDN and CDR2 FVKESK. The CDR3 totals 15 residues.